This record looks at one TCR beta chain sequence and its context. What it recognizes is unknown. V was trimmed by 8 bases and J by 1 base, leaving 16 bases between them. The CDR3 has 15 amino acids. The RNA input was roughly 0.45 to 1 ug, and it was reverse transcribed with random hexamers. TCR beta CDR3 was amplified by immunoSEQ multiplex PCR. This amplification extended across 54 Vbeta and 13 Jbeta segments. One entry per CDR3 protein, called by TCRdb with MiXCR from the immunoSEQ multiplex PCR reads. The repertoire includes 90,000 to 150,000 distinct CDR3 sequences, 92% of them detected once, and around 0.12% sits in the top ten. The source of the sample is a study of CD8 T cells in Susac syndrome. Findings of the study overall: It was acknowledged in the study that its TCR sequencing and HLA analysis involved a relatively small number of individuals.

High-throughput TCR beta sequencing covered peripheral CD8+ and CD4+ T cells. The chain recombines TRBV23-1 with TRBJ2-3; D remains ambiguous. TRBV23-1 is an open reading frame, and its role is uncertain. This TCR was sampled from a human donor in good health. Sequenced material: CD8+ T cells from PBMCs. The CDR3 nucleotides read TGCGCCAGCCCGCTTGGGGTATGGGGCACAGATACGCAGTATTTT. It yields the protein CASPLGVWGTDTQYF.